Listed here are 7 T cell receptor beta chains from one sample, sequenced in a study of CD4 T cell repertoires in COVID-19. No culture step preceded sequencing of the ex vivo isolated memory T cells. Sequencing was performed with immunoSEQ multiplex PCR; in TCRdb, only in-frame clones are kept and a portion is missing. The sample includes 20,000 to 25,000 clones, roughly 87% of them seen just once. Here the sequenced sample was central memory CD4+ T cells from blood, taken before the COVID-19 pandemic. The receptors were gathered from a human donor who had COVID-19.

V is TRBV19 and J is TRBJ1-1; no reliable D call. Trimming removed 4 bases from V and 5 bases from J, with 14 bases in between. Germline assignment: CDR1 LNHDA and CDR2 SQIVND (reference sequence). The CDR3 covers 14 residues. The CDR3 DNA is TGTGCCAGTAGTAGAGGACGAGAGGGAACTGAAGCTTTCTTT. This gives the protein CASSRGREGTEAFF. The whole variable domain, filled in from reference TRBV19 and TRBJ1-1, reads DGGITQSPKYLFRKEGQNVTLSCEQNLNHDAMYWYRQDPGQGLRLIYYSQIVNDFQKGDIAEGYSVSREKKESFPLTVTSAQKNPTAFYLCASSRGREGTEAFFGQGTRLTVV.

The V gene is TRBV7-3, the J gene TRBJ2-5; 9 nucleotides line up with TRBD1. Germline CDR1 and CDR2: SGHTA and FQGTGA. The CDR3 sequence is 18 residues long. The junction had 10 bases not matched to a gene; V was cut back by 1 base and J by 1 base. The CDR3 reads CASSLMGQGPTTQETQYF. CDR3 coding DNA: TGTGCCAGCAGCTTAATGGGACAGGGACCTACAACCCAAGAGACCCAGTACTTC.

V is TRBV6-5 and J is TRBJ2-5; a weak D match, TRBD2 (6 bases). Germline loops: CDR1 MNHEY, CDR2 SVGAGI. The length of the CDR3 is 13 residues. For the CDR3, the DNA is TGTTTGGGGTGGCACGGGAGTATCGAGACCCAGTACTTC. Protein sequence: CLGWHGSIETQYF.

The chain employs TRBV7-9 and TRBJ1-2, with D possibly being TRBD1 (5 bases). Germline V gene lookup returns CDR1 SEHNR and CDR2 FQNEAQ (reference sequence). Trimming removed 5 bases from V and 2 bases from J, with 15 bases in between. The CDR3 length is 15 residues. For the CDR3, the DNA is TGTGCCAGCAGCACTCCGACAGACTTAAACTATGGCTACACCTTC. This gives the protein CASSTPTDLNYGYTF.

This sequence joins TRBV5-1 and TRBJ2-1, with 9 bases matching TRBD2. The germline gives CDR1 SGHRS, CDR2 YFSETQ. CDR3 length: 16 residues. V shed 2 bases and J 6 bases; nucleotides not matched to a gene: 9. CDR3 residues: CASSFQAGGPPNEQFF. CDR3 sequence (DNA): TGCGCCAGCAGCTTTCAAGCGGGGGGCCCGCCCAATGAGCAGTTCTTC.

CDR3 amino acids: CASSLVVFSGANVLTF. The CDR3 DNA follows: TGTGCCAGCAGCTTAGTCGTGTTCTCTGGGGCCAACGTCCTGACTTTC. The chain links TRBV7-8 to TRBJ2-6; D call uncertain. CDR1 SGHVS and CDR2 FQNEAQ come from the germline V gene. The CDR3 is 16 amino acids. With 1 base removed from V and 0 bases from J, the gap between germline ends came to 7 bases.

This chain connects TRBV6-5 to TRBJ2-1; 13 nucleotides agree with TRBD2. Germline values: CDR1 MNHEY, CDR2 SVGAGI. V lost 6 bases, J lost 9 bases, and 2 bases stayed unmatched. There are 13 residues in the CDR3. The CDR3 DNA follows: TGTGCCAGCAGGGGACTAGCGGGACGTGAGCAGTTCTTC. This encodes CASRGLAGREQFF.